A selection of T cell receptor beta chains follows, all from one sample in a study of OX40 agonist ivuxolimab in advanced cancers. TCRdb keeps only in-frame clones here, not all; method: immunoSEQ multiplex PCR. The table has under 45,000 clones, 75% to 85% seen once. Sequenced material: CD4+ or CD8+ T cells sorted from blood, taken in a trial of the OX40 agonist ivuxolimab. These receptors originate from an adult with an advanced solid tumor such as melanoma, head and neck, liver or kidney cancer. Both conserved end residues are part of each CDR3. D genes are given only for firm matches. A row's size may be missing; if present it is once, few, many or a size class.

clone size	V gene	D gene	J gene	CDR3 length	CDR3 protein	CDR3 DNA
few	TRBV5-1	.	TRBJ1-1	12	CASSFGRTEAFF	TGCGCCAGCAGCTTCGGGAGAACTGAAGCTTTCTTT
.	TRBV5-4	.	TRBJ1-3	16	CASSLQEGDSGNTIYF	TGTGCCAGCAGCCTACAGGAGGGGGACTCTGGAAACACCATATATTTT
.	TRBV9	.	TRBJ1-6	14	CASSVQGEDSPLHF	TGTGCCAGCAGCGTACAGGGAGAGGATTCACCCCTCCACTTT
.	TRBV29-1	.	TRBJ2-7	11	CSARDIHEQYF	TGCAGCGCCAGGGACATCCACGAGCAGTACTTC
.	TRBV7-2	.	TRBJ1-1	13	CASSLSGDTEAFF	TGTGCCAGCAGCTTATCAGGGGACACTGAAGCTTTCTTT
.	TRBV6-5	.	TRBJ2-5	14	CASSYSPNSETQYF	TGTGCCAGCAGTTACTCCCCCAACTCAGAGACCCAGTACTTC
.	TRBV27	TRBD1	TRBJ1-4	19	CASSRYSTGALGIGEKLFF	TGTGCCAGCAGTCGCTACTCGACAGGGGCGTTGGGTATTGGTGAAAAACTGTTTTTT
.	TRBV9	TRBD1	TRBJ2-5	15	CASSVAWTGEETQYF	TGTGCCAGCAGCGTAGCATGGACAGGGGAAGAGACCCAGTACTTC
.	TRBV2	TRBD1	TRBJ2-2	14	CASSGTGITGELFF	TGTGCCAGCTCCGGGACAGGGATAACCGGGGAGCTGTTTTTT
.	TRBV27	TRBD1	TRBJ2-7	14	CASGRQGAFYEQYF	TGTGCCAGCGGGCGACAGGGTGCCTTTTACGAGCAGTACTTC
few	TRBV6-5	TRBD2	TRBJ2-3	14	CASGSGGSTDTQYF	TGTGCCAGCGGGTCGGGAGGGAGCACAGATACGCAGTATTTT
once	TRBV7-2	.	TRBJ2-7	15	CASSLGAGLPYEQYF	TGTGCCAGCAGCCTAGGGGCCGGCTTGCCCTACGAGCAGTACTTC
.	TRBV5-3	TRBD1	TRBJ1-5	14	CARSSRGHGQPQHF	TGTGCCAGAAGCTCCAGGGGGCACGGGCAGCCCCAGCATTTT
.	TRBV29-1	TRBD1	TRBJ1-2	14	CSVPMGQLNYGYTF	TGCAGCGTGCCGATGGGACAGCTTAACTATGGCTACACCTTC
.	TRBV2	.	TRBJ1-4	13	CASRADYNEKLFF	TGTGCCAGCAGAGCGGACTATAATGAAAAACTGTTTTTT
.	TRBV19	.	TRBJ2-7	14	CASSISGTNYEQYF	TGTGCCAGTAGTATCAGCGGGACAAACTACGAGCAGTACTTC
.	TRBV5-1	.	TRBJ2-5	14	CASSLRGDWETQYF	TGCGCCAGCAGCTTAAGGGGGGACTGGGAGACCCAGTACTTC
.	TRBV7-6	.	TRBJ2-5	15	CASSLGMTGQETQYF	TGTGCCAGCAGCTTAGGGATGACAGGCCAAGAGACCCAGTACTTC
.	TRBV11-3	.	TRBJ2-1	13	CASSLEGVNEQFF	TGTGCCAGCAGCTTAGAGGGAGTTAATGAGCAGTTCTTC
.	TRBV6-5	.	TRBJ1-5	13	CASSPDSIQPQHF	TGTGCCAGCAGCCCGGACTCTATCCAGCCCCAGCATTTT
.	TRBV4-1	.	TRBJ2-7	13	CASSQAGVGAQYF	TGCGCCAGCAGCCAAGCGGGAGTAGGGGCGCAGTACTTC
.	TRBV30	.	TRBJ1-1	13	CAWAGAAISEAFF	TGTGCCTGGGCAGGGGCGGCTATATCTGAAGCTTTCTTT
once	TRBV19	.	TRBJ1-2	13	CASSVGMFSGYTF	TGTGCCAGTAGTGTAGGAATGTTCTCGGGCTACACCTTC
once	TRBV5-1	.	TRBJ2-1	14	CASSSQASYNEQFF	TGCGCCAGCAGCTCCCAGGCAAGCTACAATGAGCAGTTCTTC
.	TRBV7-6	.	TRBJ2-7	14	CASSLQGRSYEQYF	TGTGCCAGCAGTCTGCAGGGGCGAAGCTACGAGCAGTACTTC
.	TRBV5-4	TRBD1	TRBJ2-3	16	CASSSTGGSGTDTQYF	TGTGCCAGCAGCTCCACAGGGGGCTCGGGCACAGATACGCAGTATTTT
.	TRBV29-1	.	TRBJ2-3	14	CSHKGMVGTDTQYF	TGCAGTCACAAAGGGATGGTAGGCACAGATACGCAGTATTTT
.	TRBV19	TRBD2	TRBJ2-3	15	CASSISLAGGGGQYF	TGTGCCAGTAGTATCAGCCTAGCGGGAGGAGGGGGGCAGTATTTT
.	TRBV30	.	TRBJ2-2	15	CAWRGQLTNTGELFF	TGTGCCTGGAGAGGGCAGCTTACGAACACCGGGGAGCTGTTTTTT
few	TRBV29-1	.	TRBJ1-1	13	CSAKVDSNTEAFF	TGCAGCGCAAAAGTGGACAGTAACACTGAAGCTTTCTTT
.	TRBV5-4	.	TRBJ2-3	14	CASTGDWEADTQYF	TGTGCCAGCACGGGCGACTGGGAGGCAGATACGCAGTATTTT
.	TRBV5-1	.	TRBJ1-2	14	CASSPQKGNYGYTF	TGCGCCAGCAGCCCTCAGAAGGGAAACTATGGCTACACCTTC
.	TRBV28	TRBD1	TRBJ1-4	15	CASSFGQGGNEKLFF	TGTGCCAGCAGTTTCGGACAGGGAGGTAATGAAAAACTGTTTTTT
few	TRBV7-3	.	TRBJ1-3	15	CASSLQGRSGNTIYF	TGTGCCAGCAGCTTACAGGGCCGCTCTGGAAACACCATATATTTT
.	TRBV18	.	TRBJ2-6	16	CASSPGIFGGANVLTF	TGTGCCAGCTCACCAGGTATTTTCGGTGGGGCCAACGTCCTGACTTTC
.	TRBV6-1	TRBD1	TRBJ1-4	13	CASSLTGLEKLFF	TGTGCCAGCAGCCTGACAGGGTTGGAAAAACTGTTTTTT
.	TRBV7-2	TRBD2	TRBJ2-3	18	CASSKPGLAGELIDTQYF	TGTGCCAGCAGCAAACCGGGACTAGCGGGTGAATTAATAGATACGCAGTATTTT
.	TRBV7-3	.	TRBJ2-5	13	CASAKGRDETQYF	TGTGCCAGCGCAAAGGGCAGGGACGAGACCCAGTACTTC
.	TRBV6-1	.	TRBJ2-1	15	CASSESGFSYNEQFF	TGTGCCAGCAGTGAAAGCGGCTTCTCCTACAATGAGCAGTTCTTC
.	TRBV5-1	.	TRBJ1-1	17	CASSLGGARGIGTEAFF	TGCGCCAGCAGCTTGGGAGGCGCCCGAGGGATTGGGACTGAAGCTTTCTTT
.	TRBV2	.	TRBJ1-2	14	CASSENRDLGGYTF	TGTGCCAGCAGTGAAAACAGGGACTTGGGGGGCTACACCTTC
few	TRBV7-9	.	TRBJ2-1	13	CASSLGEVSSQFF	TGTGCCAGCAGCTTAGGAGAGGTGAGCAGTCAGTTCTTC
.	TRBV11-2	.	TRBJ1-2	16	CASSLVISGSNYGYTF	TGTGCCAGCAGCTTAGTCATTTCAGGTTCTAACTATGGCTACACCTTC
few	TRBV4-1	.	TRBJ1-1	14	CASSQETRNTEAFF	TGCGCCAGCAGCCAAGAAACCCGGAACACTGAAGCTTTCTTT
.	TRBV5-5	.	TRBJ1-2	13	CASSPNGGYGYTF	TGTGCCAGCAGCCCCAACGGGGGGTATGGCTACACCTTC
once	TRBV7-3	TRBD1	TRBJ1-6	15	CASSALGQSNSPLHF	TGTGCCAGCAGCGCCCTGGGACAGTCTAATTCACCCCTCCACTTT
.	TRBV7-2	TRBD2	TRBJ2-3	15	CASSLLAGEGDTQYF	TGTGCCAGCAGCTTACTAGCGGGAGAAGGAGATACGCAGTATTTT
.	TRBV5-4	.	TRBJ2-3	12	CASSFTENTQYF	TGTGCCAGCAGCTTTACGGAGAATACGCAGTATTTT
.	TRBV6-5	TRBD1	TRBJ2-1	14	CASRLQGQSAEQFF	TGTGCCAGCAGACTACAGGGGCAGTCGGCTGAGCAGTTCTTC
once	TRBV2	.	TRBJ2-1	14	CASTRFATYNEQFF	TGTGCCAGCACCCGGTTCGCTACCTACAATGAGCAGTTCTTC
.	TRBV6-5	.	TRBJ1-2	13	CASSLEPRYGYTF	TGTGCCAGCAGTTTAGAGCCACGGTATGGCTACACCTTC
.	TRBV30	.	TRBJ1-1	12	CAWSHTFTEAFF	TGTGCCTGGAGTCACACTTTCACTGAAGCTTTCTTT
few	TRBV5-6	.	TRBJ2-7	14	CASSPTGKPYEQYF	TGTGCCAGCAGCCCGACCGGGAAACCTTACGAGCAGTACTTC
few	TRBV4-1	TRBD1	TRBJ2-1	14	CASSQRDSYNEQFF	TGCGCCAGCAGCCAACGGGACAGCTACAATGAGCAGTTCTTC
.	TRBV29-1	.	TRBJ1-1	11	CSVGQNTEAFF	TGCAGCGTTGGGCAGAACACTGAAGCTTTCTTT
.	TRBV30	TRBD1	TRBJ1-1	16	CAWSVLGGQGAPEAFF	TGTGCCTGGAGTGTACTCGGGGGACAGGGGGCCCCTGAAGCTTTCTTT
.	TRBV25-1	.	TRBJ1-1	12	CASSRHLEKAFF	TGTGCCAGCAGTCGGCATCTCGAGAAAGCTTTCTTT